Listed below are T cell receptor beta chains from one sample, sequenced in a study of T cell repertoires in cytomegalovirus infection. Via MiXCR, TCRdb re-called the reads, giving one row per CDR3 protein. The data contain about 740,000 distinct CDR3 sequences, 35% to 45% of them singletons. The specimen was PBMCs. The receptors derive from a human donor in good health (CMV status not recorded). Some clones in this sample may be carry-over from other donors' samples. Both conserved end residues are part of each CDR3. Fields, in order: V gene, D gene, J gene, clone size, CDR3 protein, CDR3 DNA. A D gene is named only where the DNA matches it firmly. Rows give clone size only sometimes, using once, few, many, or a class for an expanded clone.

>TRBV7-8|TRBD2|TRBJ2-2|-
CASGGGGPGHRMFF
TGTGCCTCCGGGGGGGGGGGGCCGGGACACCGAATGTTTTTT
>TRBV6-6|TRBD1|TRBJ1-5|few
CASSYGQGAGQPQHF
TGTGCCAGCAGTTACGGACAGGGGGCCGGGCAGCCCCAGCATTTT
>TRBV20-1|TRBD2|TRBJ2-4|-
CSARDTSGIKNIQYF
TGCAGTGCTAGAGATACCAGCGGGATAAAGAACATTCAGTACTTC
>TRBV25-1|TRBD1|TRBJ2-7|-
CASSDDRVSYEQYF
TGTGCCAGCAGTGACGACAGGGTATCCTACGAGCAGTACTTC
>TRBV7-8|TRBD1|TRBJ1-2|-
CASSLASGQGSGYTF
TGTGCCAGCAGCTTAGCTTCGGGACAGGGCTCTGGCTACACCTTC
>TRBV28|-|TRBJ1-1|many
CASSPPRGWGTEAFF
TGTGCCAGCAGTCCCCCTAGGGGCTGGGGCACTGAAGCTTTCTTT
>TRBV2|-|TRBJ2-7|-
CASSEGGALREQYF
TGTGCCAGCAGTGAAGGGGGGGCCCTTCGCGAGCAGTACTTC
>TRBV28|TRBD1|TRBJ1-5|few
CATLPTGQGNQPQHF
TGTGCCACCCTCCCAACGGGACAGGGAAATCAGCCCCAGCATTTT
>TRBV7-9|-|TRBJ2-7|few
CASSLHTEGFSYEQYF
TGTGCCAGCAGCTTACATACCGAGGGTTTCTCCTACGAGCAGTACTTC
>TRBV12-3/TRBV12-4|-|TRBJ1-2|few
CASSYRDNDGYTF
TGTGCCAGCAGTTACCGGGACAACGACGGCTACACCTTC
>TRBV20-1|-|TRBJ2-7|-
CSARDDLGPRQIYEQYF
TGCAGTGCTAGAGATGATCTGGGACCGCGCCAGATCTACGAGCAGTACTTC
>TRBV7-6|TRBD1|TRBJ1-4|-
CASSFAGQADEKLFF
TGTGCCAGCAGCTTTGCGGGACAGGCGGATGAAAAACTGTTTTTT
>TRBV24-1|-|TRBJ2-7|few
CATGSRDEQYF
TGTGCCACCGGGAGTAGGGACGAGCAGTACTTC
>TRBV7-2|TRBD2|TRBJ2-5|many
CASSSGRETQYF
TGTGCCAGCAGTAGCGGGAGAGAGACCCAGTACTTC
>TRBV10-3|-|TRBJ2-6|-
CAISQPSGANVLTF
TGTGCCATCAGTCAACCATCTGGGGCCAACGTCCTGACTTTC
>TRBV5-4|TRBD2|TRBJ2-7|few
CASTPYPSGIYEQYF
TGTGCCAGCACCCCCTATCCTAGCGGGATCTACGAGCAGTACTTC
>TRBV7-8|-|TRBJ2-7|few
CASSSRRGAHSYEQYF
TGTGCCAGCAGCTCGCGTCGAGGGGCACATTCCTACGAGCAGTACTTC
>TRBV20-1|-|TRBJ2-7|few
CSASGGRGYEQYF
TGCAGTGCTAGTGGGGGTAGGGGCTACGAGCAGTACTTC
>TRBV7-6|TRBD1|TRBJ1-5|many
CASSLGTTGGNQPQHF
TGTGCCAGCAGCTTAGGCACGACAGGGGGCAATCAGCCCCAGCATTTT
>TRBV20-1|TRBD1|TRBJ1-2|few
CSASGQGDYGYTF
TGCAGTGCCAGCGGACAGGGGGACTATGGCTACACCTTC
>TRBV12-3/TRBV12-4|TRBD1|TRBJ1-4|-
CASSYKTGYRAANEKLFF
TGTGCCAGCAGTTACAAGACAGGGTATAGGGCAGCTAATGAAAAACTGTTTTTT
>TRBV7-2|-|TRBJ2-5|many
CASSYALIAGSRARETQYF
TGTGCCAGCAGCTACGCCCTAATCGCAGGGAGTCGTGCTCGAGAGACCCAGTACTTC
>TRBV10-3|TRBD1|TRBJ1-5|few
CAISEGDRVPQPQHF
TGTGCCATCAGTGAGGGGGACAGGGTACCTCAGCCCCAGCATTTT
>TRBV6-6|TRBD2|TRBJ2-1|few
CASSPYLAGGDNEQFF
TGTGCCAGCAGTCCCTACCTAGCGGGGGGGGACAATGAGCAGTTCTTC
>TRBV2|TRBD1|TRBJ2-6|-
CASSHRGSFSLSGANVLTF
TGTGCCAGCAGCCACAGGGGCTCCTTCTCTCTCTCTGGGGCCAACGTCCTGACTTTC
>TRBV11-3|TRBD1|TRBJ2-3|-
CASSSRKQGEGDTQYF
TGTGCCAGCAGCTCGAGAAAACAGGGGGAAGGGGATACGCAGTATTTT
>TRBV28|-|TRBJ1-2|-
CASNWQSSYGYTF
TGTGCCAGCAATTGGCAGAGCTCCTATGGCTACACCTTC
>TRBV7-2|-|TRBJ2-7|-
CASSPLTGISYEQYF
TGTGCCAGCAGCCCCTTGACAGGAATCTCCTACGAGCAGTACTTC
>TRBV7-9|-|TRBJ1-1|-
CASSLSSSNTEAFF
TGTGCCAGCAGCCTCTCATCTTCTAACACTGAAGCTTTCTTT
>TRBV28|-|TRBJ1-4|many
CASSFYPVSTNEKLFF
TGTGCCAGCAGTTTCTATCCGGTGTCAACTAATGAAAAACTGTTTTTT
>TRBV4-1|-|TRBJ1-4|many
CASSQDTGRTNEKLFF
TGCGCCAGCAGCCAGGACACAGGGAGGACTAATGAAAAACTGTTTTTT
>TRBV6-4|TRBD2|TRBJ2-1|-
CASSVAGGVNEQFF
TGTGCCAGCAGTGTTGCGGGAGGAGTGAATGAGCAGTTCTTC
>TRBV5-6|-|TRBJ1-5|many
CASSLAQGRNQPQHF
TGTGCCAGCAGCTTGGCACAGGGCCGCAATCAGCCCCAGCATTTT
>TRBV6-1|-|TRBJ1-4|few
CASSEWGRVATNEKLFF
TGTGCCAGCAGTGAATGGGGCCGGGTTGCAACTAATGAAAAACTGTTTTTT
>TRBV28|TRBD1|TRBJ1-1|-
CAISLGGRGARVTEAFF
TGTGCCATCAGTTTAGGAGGCAGGGGGGCGAGGGTCACTGAAGCTTTCTTT
>TRBV7-2|-|TRBJ1-4|many
CASSPRAGNREKLFF
TGTGCCAGCAGCCCGAGGGCGGGGAATAGGGAAAAACTGTTTTTT
>TRBV6-5|-|TRBJ1-1|-
CASSPTGTSNTEAFF
TGTGCCAGCAGTCCTACCGGGACTTCGAACACTGAAGCTTTCTTT
>TRBV19|-|TRBJ2-2|-
CASSTQNTGELFF
TGTGCCAGTAGTACACAGAACACCGGGGAGCTGTTTTTT
>TRBV6-5|-|TRBJ2-1|-
CASSPVFSYNEQFF
TGTGCCAGCAGCCCCGTTTTTTCCTACAATGAGCAGTTCTTC
>TRBV29-1|TRBD1|TRBJ1-1|few
CSVLYRGSTEAFF
TGCAGCGTCCTCTACAGGGGGAGCACTGAAGCTTTCTTT
>TRBV12-3/TRBV12-4|-|TRBJ1-6|many
CASRARQAANSPLHF
TGTGCCAGCAGGGCTAGACAGGCTGCGAATTCACCCCTCCACTTT
>TRBV9|TRBD2|TRBJ2-1|-
CASTLTSGVYNEQFF
TGTGCCAGCACCTTGACTAGCGGGGTCTACAATGAGCAGTTCTTC
>TRBV27|-|TRBJ2-7|-
CASSLSGSRGSYEQYF
TGTGCCAGCAGTTTATCTGGTTCCAGGGGCTCCTACGAGCAGTACTTC
>TRBV28|-|TRBJ2-5|many
CASSQGPNGPGWQETQYF
TGTGCCAGCAGTCAGGGGCCCAACGGCCCAGGTTGGCAAGAGACCCAGTACTTC
>TRBV7-2|-|TRBJ2-1|-
CASSDGAWGEQFF
TGTGCCAGCAGCGATGGAGCGTGGGGTGAGCAGTTCTTC
>TRBV5-8|-|TRBJ2-7|-
CASSLRGIGTYEQYF
TGTGCCAGCAGTTTACGCGGGATTGGGACCTACGAGCAGTACTTC
>TRBV7-9|TRBD2|TRBJ2-1|-
CASSPGQGGRVGNEQFF
TGTGCCAGCAGCCCTGGCCAGGGCGGGAGGGTCGGGAATGAGCAGTTCTTC
>TRBV7-8|-|TRBJ1-2|-
CASSSLYQPHYGYTF
TGTGCCAGCAGCTCCCTATATCAGCCCCACTATGGCTACACCTTC
>TRBV15|TRBD1|TRBJ1-1|once
CATDRGWGTEAFF
TGTGCCACGGACAGGGGTTGGGGCACTGAAGCTTTCTTT
>TRBV7-2|-|TRBJ2-5|many
CASSLVVGLETQYF
TGTGCCAGCAGCTTAGTTGTGGGTCTAGAGACCCAGTACTTC
>TRBV7-6|TRBD2|TRBJ2-1|-
CASSSNSGRARGNEQFF
TGTGCCAGCAGTTCCAATAGCGGGAGGGCCAGAGGGAATGAGCAGTTCTTC
>TRBV4-1|-|TRBJ2-2|few
CASSHTGFRRANTGELFF
TGCGCCAGCAGCCATACAGGGTTTCGGCGAGCGAACACCGGGGAGCTGTTTTTT
>TRBV6-1|-|TRBJ2-2|-
CASGSGRTNTGELFF
TGTGCCAGCGGTTCGGGACGGACTAACACCGGGGAGCTGTTTTTT
>TRBV12-3/TRBV12-4|-|TRBJ1-1|-
CASSLLENTEAFF
TGTGCCAGCAGTTTGCTCGAAAACACTGAAGCTTTCTTT
>TRBV6-5|-|TRBJ1-5|few
CASSYDGGRDQPQHF
TGTGCCAGCAGTTACGACGGGGGCAGAGATCAGCCCCAGCATTTT